These T cell receptor beta chains were read from a single sample in a study of T-cell memory formation after mild COVID-19. TCRdb re-derived calls from the 5' RACE reads in MiXCR, one entry per CDR3 protein. The sample lists just under 550,000 distinct CDR3 sequences; 20% were seen once. Sequencing was done on a sample of PBMCs or a T cell subset sorted from them (not recorded which). These receptors were obtained from an adult woman who had mild COVID-19 (a few samples of this study predate the infection). Cell type and time point are not known. The CDR3 runs from the conserved cysteine through the conserved F or W. A D gene is named only where the DNA matches it firmly. Clone sizes are given selectively: once, few, many, or a class where the clone is expanded.

V,size,D,J,DNA,CDR3
TRBV6-5,few,-,TRBJ2-2,TGTGCCAGTCGGGTCCAGCCGAACACCGGGGAGCTGTTTTTT,CASRVQPNTGELFF
TRBV4-1,-,-,TRBJ1-1,TGCGCCAGCAGCCAAGATCTGGGCAGGGCTGGTGAAGCTTTCTTT,CASSQDLGRAGEAFF
TRBV27,-,-,TRBJ2-1,TGTGCCAGCAGTTCCGTGTATAGGTTCGAGGTTGTCTTC,CASSSVYRFEVVF
TRBV21-1,many,-,TRBJ2-7,TGTGCCAGCAGCCCCGGGACAGTCCTCGGCGAGCAGTACTTC,CASSPGTVLGEQYF
TRBV20-1,few,TRBD1,TRBJ2-2,TGCAGTGCACACCTCGACAGGGCCGGGGAGCTGTTTTTT,CSAHLDRAGELFF
TRBV25-1,-,-,TRBJ1-2,TGTGCCAGCAGTTCCCTGGGAGGGGTTGACTATGGCTACACCTTC,CASSSLGGVDYGYTF
TRBV9,few,-,TRBJ1-2,TGTGCCAGCAGCGTATATGGGACCAGGGCTTACTATGGCTACACCTTC,CASSVYGTRAYYGYTF
TRBV19,-,-,TRBJ1-6,TGTGCCAGTAGTGAAGCTCCCACGAGTTCACCCCTCCACTTT,CASSEAPTSSPLHF
TRBV21-1,-,-,TRBJ2-5,TGTGCCAGCAGCAAAGGAGGCCCCGGCGGTAGGAAGACCCAGTACTTC,CASSKGGPGGRKTQYF
TRBV5-1,few,-,TRBJ2-5,TGCGCCAGCCCACTTGGGGCATCTCCGGAGACCCAGTACTTC,CASPLGASPETQYF
TRBV2,few,TRBD2,TRBJ2-1,TGTGCCAGCAGTTTTTATAGCGGGGGGTACTACAATGAGCAGTTCTTC,CASSFYSGGYYNEQFF
TRBV29-1,-,TRBD1,TRBJ2-5,TGCAGCGGAGGAGGACAGGGAGGAGAGACCCAGTACTTC,CSGGGQGGETQYF
TRBV7-2,few,-,TRBJ2-1,TGTGCCAGCAGCTTAGGACAGCACCGTCATGAGCAGTTCTTC,CASSLGQHRHEQFF
TRBV29-1,few,TRBD2,TRBJ2-1,TGCAGCGTTGAATGGCTAGCGGGGGCCAATGAGCAGTTCTTC,CSVEWLAGANEQFF
TRBV7-2,-,TRBD1,TRBJ2-6,TGTGCCAGCAGCCTACTACCGGGACAGCTATTCTCTGGGGCCAACGTCCTGACTTTC,CASSLLPGQLFSGANVLTF
TRBV6-5,-,-,TRBJ2-2,TGTGCCAGCAGTTCGGGTCCGGTGCTGTTTTTT,CASSSGPVLFF
TRBV12-3/TRBV12-4,many,-,TRBJ2-1,TGTGCCAGCAGTTTAGCTCGGGGGATACTTAACAATGAGCAGTTCTTC,CASSLARGILNNEQFF
TRBV20-1,-,TRBD1,TRBJ1-5,TGCAGTGCTAGAGATCCCTACAGGGGTTCCAATCAGCCCCAGCATTTT,CSARDPYRGSNQPQHF
TRBV7-9,-,-,TRBJ2-4,TGTGCCAGCAGCTCAGGGTCAGGGGTTAAGTACTTC,CASSSGSGVKYF
TRBV7-9,-,-,TRBJ2-7,TGTGCCAGCAGCTTAATGTTCGACGAGCAGTACTTC,CASSLMFDEQYF
TRBV4-2,-,-,TRBJ2-7,TGTGCCAGCAGCCAAGCCATGACGCCTACCTACGAGCAGTACTTC,CASSQAMTPTYEQYF
TRBV12-3/TRBV12-4,many,-,TRBJ2-5,TGTGCCAGCAGTTTAATCGAGACCCAGTACTTC,CASSLIETQYF
TRBV28,-,TRBD2,TRBJ2-1,TGTGCCAGCAGCCCCGGGGGGGCCGACTACAATGAGCAGTTCTTC,CASSPGGADYNEQFF
TRBV5-1,many,-,TRBJ2-1,TGCGCCAGCAGCTGGGGTTGGGCCAACACCTACAATGAGCAGTTCTTC,CASSWGWANTYNEQFF
TRBV6-5,-,-,TRBJ2-3,TGTGCCAGCAGTTACGGGGTGGACACAGATACGCAGTATTTT,CASSYGVDTDTQYF
TRBV5-5,-,-,TRBJ1-2,TGTGCCAGCAGCTGGGGGGAGCCAGCTAACTATGGCTACACCTTC,CASSWGEPANYGYTF
TRBV12-3/TRBV12-4,-,-,TRBJ1-1,TGTGCCAGCAGTTTAAAGGGGGTTGAAGCTTTCTTT,CASSLKGVEAFF
TRBV5-4,few,-,TRBJ2-5,TGTGCCAGCAGCTTGGCCTCCTCCGGCAGAGAGACCCAGTACTTC,CASSLASSGRETQYF
TRBV6-5,-,TRBD1,TRBJ2-7,TGTGCCAGCAGGTATTCCGGGACAGATACCTACGAGCAGTACTTC,CASRYSGTDTYEQYF
TRBV18,few,TRBD1,TRBJ2-3,TGTGCCAGCGTCCGGACAGGGGGCACAGATACGCAGTATTTT,CASVRTGGTDTQYF
TRBV7-2,-,-,TRBJ2-3,TGTGCCAGCAGCTTAGCTTTACGCCCGTTAGATACGCAGTATTTT,CASSLALRPLDTQYF
TRBV5-6,-,-,TRBJ2-5,TGTGCCAGCAGCTTGGTTTTCGGAGGGTTCCAAGAGACCCAGTACTTC,CASSLVFGGFQETQYF
TRBV30,-,-,TRBJ1-5,TGTGCCTGGAGTGTACCCTGGGACCCCGGGCAGCCCCAGCATTTT,CAWSVPWDPGQPQHF
TRBV12-3/TRBV12-4,-,-,TRBJ2-7,TGTGCCAGCAGTCCCGGAAGGGGGGGCGGGTACGAGCAGTACTTC,CASSPGRGGGYEQYF
TRBV7-9,-,-,TRBJ2-2,TGTGCCAGCAGCAATACAGAGGACGGGGAGCTGTTTTTT,CASSNTEDGELFF
TRBV7-9,-,-,TRBJ1-5,TGTGCCAGCAGCTTAGATTCATACTATAGCAATCAGCCCCAGCATTTT,CASSLDSYYSNQPQHF
TRBV5-1,-,TRBD1,TRBJ2-7,TGCGCCAGCCGACAGGGGACCTACGAGCAGTACTTC,CASRQGTYEQYF
TRBV12-3/TRBV12-4,-,TRBD1,TRBJ2-1,TGTGCCAGCAGTTTCAGGGGGTTGGGGAATGAGCAGTTCTTC,CASSFRGLGNEQFF
TRBV3-1,-,-,TRBJ1-1,TGTGCCAGCAGCCAAGAGGGACGACTCAACACTGAAGCTTTCTTT,CASSQEGRLNTEAFF
TRBV7-2,-,TRBD2,TRBJ2-1,TGTGCCAGCAGTTCTAGCGGGGGCCACAATGAGCAGTTCTTC,CASSSSGGHNEQFF